The sequence of this T cell receptor beta chain was determined in a study of OX40 agonist ivuxolimab in advanced cancers. Study-wide context: The costimulatory receptor OX40 (CD134) was targeted by ivuxolimab, a fully human IgG2 agonistic monoclonal antibody. Intravenous ivuxolimab was administered to patients every 2 weeks at six dose levels: 0.01, 0.1, 0.3, 1.5, 3 and 10 mg/kg. Of the approximately 50 dose-escalation patients, hepatocellular carcinoma was present in around 19, melanoma in around 15, renal cell carcinoma in 9 and head and neck cancer in 9. The dose-escalation cohort was approximately 83% male with a mean age of about 60 years, ranging from about 23 to 85. Patients were allowed to have had prior anti-PD-1, anti-PD-L1 or anti-CTLA-4 therapy, and about 40% of the dose-escalation patients had been treated with checkpoint inhibitors. Partial responses occurred in three dose-escalation patients: two with cutaneous melanoma and one with hepatocellular carcinoma. Peripheral TCRbeta sequencing aimed to test whether ivuxolimab altered TCR sequence diversity and caused clonal T-cell expansion. The paper reports the monotherapy dose-escalation portion (N of about 47 patients) of the phase I ivuxolimab trial.

General findings and caveats noted by the study authors: Which antigens the clonally expanded peripheral T cells were specific for was not determined. Low levels of normalized T-cell clonal expansion were also seen in some patients who did not respond. Partial responders in the 0.1-3.0 mg/kg groups had among the lowest normalized peripheral clonal expansion, especially among CD8+ T cells. At doses of 0.1 to 3.0 mg/kg, clonal expansion of both CD4+ and CD8+ T cells in blood was seen between baseline and week 6. After ivuxolimab, expanded clones were on average more numerous among CD8+ T cells than among CD4+ T cells.

The trial excluded patients who had a history of autoimmune disease or were on systemic immunosuppression. In every dose cohort, peripheral blood was drawn for TCR sequencing at baseline, cycle 4 day 1, and cycle 7 day 1. The samples were drawn from a first-in-human, open-label, multicenter phase I dose-escalation trial of ivuxolimab. Adults with locally advanced or metastatic melanoma, renal cell, hepatocellular, or head and neck squamous cell carcinoma were enrolled in the trial. CD4+ and CD8+ T cells were sorted separately from peripheral blood before TCR sequencing. Of note for this clone: Its target antigen remains unknown. Base qualities are missing; no much larger clone stands one base away.

To sequence the TCRbeta CDR3 region, genomic DNA was isolated from the sorted cells. The immunoSEQ Assay was used for sequencing of TCRbeta CDR3 regions. The table comes from immuneACCESS by way of TCRdb, which keeps in-frame sequences with V and J called. Part of the clones is missing from these tables; in studies checked, under half for an unresolved V gene and the rest for unknown reasons. Recorded for this sample are 70,000 or so clones; approximately 90% of them occurred a single time. The top ten clonotypes cover roughly 15% of the sample. From the cysteine up to the phenylalanine, the CDR3 has a length of 16 residues. Kept here is only the CDR3 DNA, which spans 48 bases and is read in frame from base 1. V and J are trimmed by 5 bases and 5 bases, and the gene matches miss 11 bases of the junction. From a lookup of the germline V gene (reference sequence), CDR1 and CDR2 are LNHDA and SQIVND.

Sequencing was performed on CD4+ or CD8+ T cells sorted from blood, taken in a trial of the OX40 agonist ivuxolimab. The chain couples TRBV19 to TRBJ2-2, with 7 central nucleotides matching TRBD2. The clonotype originates from an adult with an advanced solid tumor such as melanoma, head and neck, liver or kidney cancer. The sequenced DNA: TGTGCCAGTAGTCCCGTAGGAGCGGGATTAACCGGGGAGCTGTTTTTT. Translated, it reads CASSPVGAGLTGELFF.